The clone carrying this T cell receptor beta chain was counted a few times. Germline V gives CDR1 LNHDA, CDR2 SQIVND (reference sequence). V dropped 3 bases and J dropped 11 bases, with 11 bases sitting between them. CDR3 size: 12 residues. Study processing details: Using reference gene primer amplification, nucleated cell counts were estimated. The method was immunoSEQ multiplex PCR; TCRdb's version includes in-frame clones alone and lacks a portion of them. V, J and clone size are taken as reported in that table, and D and trimming were inferred from the DNA itself. The sample shows approximately 200,000 clones, approximately 90% of them seen only once. Participant age was roughly 18 to 95 years, and participants resided in fewer than 30 US areas. Donors in Cohort 3 counted as recovered after two negative PCRs, clearance, or symptom resolution. The sample comes from a study of blood T cell repertoires in COVID-19. Study context: Whether acute or convalescent, the COVID-19 samples came from the United States, Italy and Spain.

The sample was PBMCs or T cells enriched from blood (not recorded which). The receptor comes from a man aged 25 to 40 who had recovered from COVID-19. The V gene is TRBV19, the J gene TRBJ1-5; D gene unclear. In nucleotides, the CDR3 is TGTGCCAGTAGTATTCAGAATAAAGCCCAGCATTTT. Its translation: CASSIQNKAQHF.